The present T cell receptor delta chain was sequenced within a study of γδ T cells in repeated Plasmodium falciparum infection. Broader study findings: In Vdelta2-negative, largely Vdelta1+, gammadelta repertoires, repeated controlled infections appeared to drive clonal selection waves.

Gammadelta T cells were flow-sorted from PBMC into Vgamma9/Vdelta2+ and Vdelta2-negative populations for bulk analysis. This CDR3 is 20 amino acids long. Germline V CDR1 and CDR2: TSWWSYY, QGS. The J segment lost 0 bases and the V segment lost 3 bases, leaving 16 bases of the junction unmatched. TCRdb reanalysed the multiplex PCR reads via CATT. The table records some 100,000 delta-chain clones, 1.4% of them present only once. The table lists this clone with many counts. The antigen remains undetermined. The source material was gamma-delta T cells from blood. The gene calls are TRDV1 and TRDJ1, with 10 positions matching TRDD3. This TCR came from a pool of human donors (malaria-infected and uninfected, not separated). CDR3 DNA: TGTGCTCTTGGGGATTTCCTACCGCTACTGGGGGATCCTTACACCGATAAACTCATCTTT. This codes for CALGDFLPLLGDPYTDKLIF.